What follows is one T cell receptor beta chain and its context. The data were produced by immunoSEQ multiplex PCR, yet TCRdb's version contains in-frame clones alone and is incomplete. Of tens of thousands of clones in the sample, more than 85% were seen once. The CDR3 extends over 12 amino acids. Germline V gene lookup returns CDR1 SGHDT and CDR2 YYEEEE. The V end was cut by 0 bases, the J end by 8 bases, with 8 bases between. The data were taken from a study of technical replicates of blood from a few donors. The V call is TRBV5-6, the J call TRBJ1-2; D call uncertain. The TCR sequence derives from a human donor in good health. Some clones in this sample may be carry-over from other donors' samples. Source material: T cells isolated from PBMCs. The CDR3 DNA follows: TGTGCCAGCAGCTTGGGAGGGTTCGGCTACACCTTC. This codes for CASSLGGFGYTF.